These 30 T cell receptor beta chains came from one sample sequenced in a study of monozygotic twins with inflammatory bowel disease. With the 5' RACE reads reprocessed, TCRdb shows one record per CDR3 protein and no DNA. The listing contains approximately 140,000 distinct CDR3 sequences. Sequenced material: blood. Receptors were obtained from a human donor with ulcerative colitis or Crohn's disease, or a healthy co-twin of an affected twin (not recorded which).

The chain couples TRBV11-3 to TRBJ2-1; TCRdb lists TRBD2, though no DNA is available to test this call. Germline V CDR1 and CDR2: SGHNT, YENEEA. The CDR3 totals 17 residues. Here the CDR3 reads CASSLGSTSGGYNEQFF.

The chain uses TRBV18 and TRBJ2-7; there is no DNA to check the TCRdb D call of TRBD2. CDR1 and CDR2 from the germline V gene are KGHSH and LQKENI. The CDR3 is 15 residues long. The CDR3 loop is CASSPPGQGGDEQYF.

J is TRBJ2-1 and V is TRBV7-8; TCRdb names TRBD1, which stays unverified in the absence of DNA. The germline V gene has CDR1 SGHVS and CDR2 FQNEAQ. The CDR3 totals 15 residues. The CDR3 loop reads CASSSRDRGNNEQFF.

The chain joins TRBV5-1 to TRBJ1-1; TCRdb names TRBD1, which stays unverified in the absence of DNA. The CDR3 extends over 14 amino acids. Germline lookup yields CDR1 SGHRS and CDR2 YFSETQ. CDR3 region: CASSPRGGGTEAFF.

The chain is built from TRBV10-3 and TRBJ2-4; TCRdb reports TRBD1, a call that lacks DNA to check it against. The CDR3 contains 17 residues. CDR1 and CDR2 from the germline V gene are ENHRY and SYGVKD. The CDR3 here is CAISPGTGRVSENIQYF.

The genes are TRBV4-3 and TRBJ2-1; checking the TCRdb D call of TRBD2 is not possible without DNA. The germline CDR1 and CDR2 sequences are LGHNA and YSLEER. The CDR3 runs to 16 residues. The chain's CDR3 is CASSSTSGGAYNEQFF.

The rearrangement uses TRBV7-2 and TRBJ2-7; TCRdb returns TRBD2, unconfirmable since there is no DNA. Germline V CDR1 and CDR2: SGHTA, FQGNSA. The CDR3 runs 15 residues. CDR3 region: CASSLVGGGAVEQYF. The full variable domain, its missing parts supplied by reference TRBV7-2 and TRBJ2-7, is GAGVSQSPSNKVTEKGKDVELRCDPISGHTALYWYRQSLGQGLEFLIYFQGNSAPDKSGLPSDRFSAERTGGSVSTLTIQRTQQEDSAVYLCASSLVGGGAVEQYFGPGTRLTVT.

The rearrangement links TRBV29-1 to TRBJ1-1; lacking DNA, the TRBD1 call made by TCRdb goes unchecked. Germline lookup yields CDR1 SQVTM and CDR2 ANQGSEA. There are 13 residues in the CDR3. CDR3 in amino acids: CSMMGQVNTEAFF.

The chain is built from TRBV4-1 and TRBJ1-6; the TCRdb call, TRBD1, lacks DNA for checking. CDR1 MGHRA and CDR2 YSYEKL come from the germline V gene. The CDR3 is 16 residues long. The CDR3 here is CASSPGQGPWNSPLHF.

The rearrangement uses TRBV7-2 and TRBJ2-1; without DNA, the TCRdb call of TRBD2 cannot be checked. Per germline, CDR1 SGHTA and CDR2 FQGNSA. The CDR3 loop spans 16 amino acids. CDR3 amino acids: CASSSPASGGYNEQFF.

V is TRBV20-1 and J is TRBJ2-3; the D gene TCRdb calls, TRBD1, cannot be checked with no DNA. The length of the CDR3 is 16 residues. Germline loops: CDR1 DFQATT, CDR2 SNEGSKA (reference sequence). CDR3 sequence reads: CSARDPGTGRTDTQYF.

The chain has TRBV7-9 and TRBJ1-2. Germline CDR1 reads SEHNR; CDR2 reads FQNEAQ (reference sequence). The CDR3 is made up of 14 amino acids. CDR3 sequence reads: CASSFLRQRSGYTF. Looking up the rest from reference TRBV7-9 and TRBJ1-2 gives the full variable domain: DTGVSQNPRHKITKRGQNVTFRCDPISEHNRLYWYRQTLGQGPEFLTYFQNEAQLEKSRLLSDRFSAERPKGSFSTLEIQRTEQGDSAMYLCASSFLRQRSGYTFGSGTRLTVV.

The chain has TRBV10-3 and TRBJ2-7; TCRdb gives TRBD2 as the D gene, but with no DNA this cannot be confirmed. Germline V gene data show CDR1 as ENHRY and CDR2 as SYGVKD. This CDR3 contains 17 residues. CDR3 region: CAISDPPGLAGPYEQYF.

The chain uses TRBV4-3 and TRBJ2-3; the D call from TCRdb, TRBD1, cannot be confirmed without DNA. The CDR3 runs 16 residues. Germline V gene sequence: CDR1 LGHNA, CDR2 YSLEER. CDR3 protein: CASSQDQGVGSDTQYF.

The chain uses TRBV5-5 and TRBJ2-7; the TCRdb D gene call, TRBD2, has no DNA to confirm it. Germline V gives CDR1 SGHKS, CDR2 YYEKEE (reference sequence). CDR3 length equals 14 residues. The CDR3 spells CASRGGQLGYEQYF.

This rearrangement joins TRBV5-1 to TRBJ1-1. Germline V gives CDR1 SGHRS, CDR2 YFSETQ. The CDR3 sequence is 15 residues long. CDR3 sequence reads: CASSLRQSANTEAFF.

The CDR3 loop is CASSQVGTGLENEQFF. The gene calls are TRBV3-1 and TRBJ2-1; no DNA is available, so the TRBD1 call from TCRdb remains unchecked. The CDR3 runs to 16 residues. Germline-derived CDR1 and CDR2 are LGHDT and YNNKEL (reference sequence).

The J gene is TRBJ2-5, the V gene TRBV5-1; the TCRdb D gene call, TRBD1, has no DNA to confirm it. There are 14 residues in the CDR3. CDR1 and CDR2 (germline): SGHRS, YFSETQ. Here the CDR3 reads CASSLGTDQETQYF.

This rearrangement joins TRBV7-9 to TRBJ1-4; as DNA is missing, the TRBD1 call by TCRdb cannot be tested. Per germline, CDR1 SEHNR and CDR2 FQNEAQ (reference sequence). The CDR3 runs to 16 residues. CDR3: CASRLGIGATNEKLFF.

The chain combines TRBV11-2 with TRBJ2-4; TCRdb returns TRBD1, unconfirmable since there is no DNA. From germline, CDR1 is SGHAT and CDR2 FQNNGV. The CDR3 has 18 residues. CDR3 sequence: CASSPLRGGPGPKNMQYF.

The chain couples TRBV20-1 to TRBJ1-2; the D call from TCRdb, TRBD1, cannot be confirmed without DNA. The CDR3 is made up of 13 amino acids. Germline CDR1 and CDR2: DFQATT and SNEGSKA (reference sequence). This CDR3 reads CSAPPPVNYGYTF.

The chain carries TRBV29-1 and TRBJ1-2. This CDR3 is built from 11 residues. From germline, CDR1 is SQVTM and CDR2 ANQGSEA. The CDR3 sequence: CSVLKGYGYTF.

This chain links TRBV27 with TRBJ1-2. Germline CDR1 reads MNHEY; CDR2 reads SMNVEV (reference sequence). The CDR3 sequence is 13 residues long. CDR3 in amino acids: CASSLLVGYGYTF.

This chain connects TRBV7-3 to TRBJ2-1; TCRdb selects TRBD1, and the lack of DNA leaves this call unchecked. Germline CDR1 is SGHTA and CDR2 is FQGTGA. The CDR3 runs to 14 residues. CDR3 protein: CASSQRQGADEQFF.

This chain links TRBV4-1 with TRBJ1-4; TCRdb picks TRBD1, but there is no DNA to check that call. This CDR3 spans 16 amino acids. Germline CDR1 is MGHRA and CDR2 is YSYEKL. The CDR3 loop is CASSRPPTGVGEKLFF.

The rearrangement joins TRBV15 to TRBJ2-3; as DNA is missing, the TRBD1 call by TCRdb cannot be tested. The CDR3 totals 16 residues. Germline lookup yields CDR1 LNHNV and CDR2 YYDKDF (reference sequence). CDR3 loop: CATSRATRGSTDTQYF.

This chain uses TRBV9 with TRBJ2-2. Germline-derived CDR1 and CDR2 are SGDLS and YYNGEE. The CDR3 spans 17 residues. This chain's CDR3 is CASSVEWAGWATGELFF.

CDR3 residues: CSAAGYPDRVNEQYF. V gene TRBV20-1 combines with J gene TRBJ2-7; TCRdb reports TRBD1, a call that lacks DNA to check it against. Germline V CDR1 and CDR2: DFQATT, SNEGSKA (reference sequence). CDR3 length equals 15 residues.

The chain is built from TRBV5-1 and TRBJ1-5; TCRdb's D call of TRBD1 is untestable without DNA. Looked up from germline, CDR1 is SGHRS and CDR2 is YFSETQ. This CDR3 comprises 15 residues. CDR3 in amino acids: CASSLRTGRNQPQHF.

The J gene is TRBJ2-5, the V gene TRBV11-2; TCRdb calls TRBD2, which cannot be checked without DNA. CDR1 SGHAT and CDR2 FQNNGV come from the germline V gene. The CDR3 consists of 14 residues. CDR3 residues: CASSLISSGETQYF.